This TCR beta chain was identified during a study of blood T cells in healthy people across ages. Whole-study results and caveats: As age increased, TCR beta diversity per million T cells fell in a roughly linear fashion. Diversity estimates drawn from one million T cells were deemed underestimates.

Primers used in a second PCR of about 6 to 11 cycles were a sample-barcoded 5' primer and a J-beta primer mix. TCRdb reanalysed the 5' RACE reads using MiXCR and keeps one entry per CDR3 protein. This table holds approximately 800,000 distinct CDR3 sequences, about 45% found once. V dropped 2 bases and J dropped 3; count of bases not matched to a gene: 2. The germline CDR1 and CDR2 sequences are MRHNA and SNTAGT. The CDR3 length is 15 residues. On this clonotype itself: Its matching antigen is unknown.

Sequencing was performed on blood. The V and J genes are TRBV6-4 and TRBJ2-3; 10 bases match TRBD2. The TCR originated in an elderly man in good health. This chain's CDR3 is CASSDQGLATDTQYF. The CDR3 DNA is TGTGCCAGCAGTGACCAGGGACTAGCGACAGATACGCAGTATTTT.